Listed below are T cell receptor beta chains from one sample, sequenced in a study of T cells after yellow fever vaccination. TCRdb redid the calling of the 5' RACE reads with MiXCR, one entry per CDR3 protein. This table has under 150,000 distinct CDR3 sequences, less than 9.5% appearing once. The starting material was CD4+ T cells sorted from PBMCs, obtained 5 days after the yellow fever booster vaccination. These receptors originate from a man aged 25-40 years who received the YFV17D yellow fever vaccine. The CDR3 runs from the conserved cysteine through the conserved F or W. Fields, in order: J gene, clone size, D gene, V gene, CDR3 protein, CDR3 DNA. D genes are given only for firm matches. Where a row states a size, it is once, few, many or the class of an expanded clone; other rows omit it.

>TRBJ2-7|many|-|TRBV7-2
CASSLDLGEQYF
TGTGCCAGCAGCTTAGATCTCGGCGAGCAGTACTTC
>TRBJ1-2|many|-|TRBV29-1
CSVRNGGYTF
TGCAGCGTCCGTAACGGGGGCTACACCTTC
>TRBJ2-1|many|TRBD2|TRBV3-1
CASSQLAGVQEQFF
TGTGCCAGCAGCCAGCTAGCGGGAGTTCAAGAGCAGTTCTTC
>TRBJ1-1|-|TRBD1|TRBV6-5
CASRRDSHTEAFF
TGTGCCAGCAGGCGGGACAGCCACACTGAAGCTTTCTTT
>TRBJ2-1|many|TRBD2|TRBV20-1
CSASGTSGINEQFF
TGCAGTGCTTCCGGGACTAGCGGAATAAATGAGCAGTTCTTC
>TRBJ1-1|many|-|TRBV4-3
CASSQDPQMNTEAFF
TGCGCCAGCAGCCAAGATCCCCAGATGAACACTGAAGCTTTCTTT
>TRBJ2-1|many|-|TRBV20-1
CSAPPGQGSYNEQFF
TGCAGTGCTCCACCGGGACAAGGCTCCTACAATGAGCAGTTCTTC
>TRBJ2-7|many|-|TRBV18
CASSPQGAYEQYF
TGTGCCAGCTCACCTCAGGGAGCCTACGAGCAGTACTTC
>TRBJ2-3|many|-|TRBV12-3/TRBV12-4
CASLDRGTDTQYF
TGTGCCAGCTTGGACAGAGGCACAGATACGCAGTATTTT
>TRBJ2-4|many|TRBD1|TRBV10-3
CAISDPRTGVAKNIQYF
TGTGCCATCAGTGACCCCCGGACAGGGGTGGCCAAAAACATTCAGTACTTC
>TRBJ2-3|many|-|TRBV29-1
CSAVPKLDTQYF
TGCAGCGCGGTACCGAAGCTGGATACGCAGTATTTT
>TRBJ2-1|many|TRBD1|TRBV10-3
CAIRHQGASYNEQFF
TGTGCCATCAGACATCAGGGGGCCTCCTACAATGAGCAGTTCTTC
>TRBJ2-5|many|TRBD2|TRBV19
CASSLRLAGRETQYF
TGTGCCAGTAGTCTGCGACTAGCGGGACGGGAGACCCAGTACTTC
>TRBJ2-5|many|TRBD2|TRBV6-1
CASSQGLAGPETQYF
TGTGCCAGCAGTCAGGGACTAGCCGGGCCAGAGACCCAGTACTTC
>TRBJ2-5|many|-|TRBV29-1
CSVGDRQETQYF
TGCAGCGTGGGGGACCGCCAAGAGACCCAGTACTTC
>TRBJ2-7|many|-|TRBV5-6
CASSLVGGYEQYF
TGTGCCAGCAGCTTGGTAGGGGGCTACGAGCAGTACTTC
>TRBJ2-3|many|TRBD2|TRBV6-2/TRBV6-3
CASSYPSAGGFTDTQYF
TGTGCCAGCAGTTACCCGTCTGCGGGAGGTTTCACAGATACGCAGTATTTT
>TRBJ2-3|many|-|TRBV6-1
CASSLNLAATDTQYF
TGTGCCAGCAGCCTGAACTTAGCGGCCACAGATACGCAGTATTTT
>TRBJ2-1|many|TRBD1|TRBV24-1
CATSEPGQGGNEQFF
TGTGCCACCAGTGAACCGGGACAGGGGGGGAATGAGCAGTTCTTC
>TRBJ2-7|many|TRBD1|TRBV7-9
CASSSGTGVVEQYF
TGTGCCAGCAGCTCCGGGACAGGGGTGGTCGAGCAGTACTTC
>TRBJ2-3|few|-|TRBV5-1
CASSLGGSGSTDTQYF
TGCGCCAGCAGCTTGGGTGGTAGCGGTAGCACAGATACGCAGTATTTT
>TRBJ2-7|many|TRBD2|TRBV7-2
CASSLVASGSYEQYF
TGTGCCAGCAGCTTAGTCGCTAGCGGGAGCTACGAGCAGTACTTC
>TRBJ2-3|-|TRBD1|TRBV30
CAWANRGGTDTQYF
TGTGCCTGGGCTAACAGGGGTGGGACAGATACGCAGTATTTT
>TRBJ2-6|many|-|TRBV6-5
CASSYQRTVGANVLTF
TGTGCCAGCAGTTACCAAAGGACAGTTGGGGCCAACGTCCTGACTTTC
>TRBJ2-3|many|-|TRBV20-1
CSAAEIGTDTQYF
TGCAGTGCGGCCGAAATTGGCACAGATACGCAGTATTTT
>TRBJ2-5|many|-|TRBV20-1
CSARASGQPYQETQYF
TGCAGTGCTAGAGCGTCGGGACAACCGTACCAAGAGACCCAGTACTTC
>TRBJ2-7|many|-|TRBV20-1
CSARRGEWYVEQYF
TGCAGTGCTAGAAGGGGGGAGTGGTACGTCGAGCAGTACTTC
>TRBJ2-7|many|TRBD2|TRBV14
CASSPSGRARFYEQYF
TGTGCCAGCAGCCCGAGCGGGAGGGCCCGTTTTTACGAGCAGTACTTC
>TRBJ1-5|many|TRBD1|TRBV6-1
CASSTTGGRQPQHF
TGTGCCAGCAGTACGACAGGGGGCAGGCAGCCCCAGCATTTT
>TRBJ2-5|many|TRBD1|TRBV15
CATSLTGAGETQYF
TGTGCCACCAGCTTAACAGGGGCGGGAGAGACCCAGTACTTC
>TRBJ1-1|-|-|TRBV29-1
CSVGDRVRVNTEAFF
TGCAGCGTTGGAGACCGCGTCAGGGTGAACACTGAAGCTTTCTTT
>TRBJ2-3|many|TRBD1|TRBV7-2
CASRPGTVTDTQYF
TGTGCCAGCAGGCCCGGGACAGTCACAGATACGCAGTATTTT
>TRBJ2-7|-|-|TRBV6-2/TRBV6-3
CASSSVEVGEQYF
TGTGCCAGCAGTTCCGTGGAAGTTGGCGAGCAGTACTTC
>TRBJ2-7|many|-|TRBV7-2
CASSLSRRLGEQYF
TGTGCCAGCAGCTTATCGCGGAGACTCGGGGAGCAGTACTTC
>TRBJ2-7|-|TRBD2|TRBV5-4
CASSSGLAVSYEQYF
TGTGCCAGCAGCTCGGGACTAGCGGTCTCCTACGAGCAGTACTTC
>TRBJ2-5|many|-|TRBV20-1
CSALKETQYF
TGCAGTGCCCTTAAAGAGACCCAGTACTTC
>TRBJ2-3|many|TRBD1|TRBV19
CATQTGGSTDTQYF
TGTGCCACCCAGACAGGGGGTAGCACAGATACGCAGTATTTT
>TRBJ2-1|-|TRBD2|TRBV25-1
CASSEAGKGYNEQFF
TGTGCCAGTAGTGAAGCGGGAAAAGGATACAATGAGCAGTTCTTC
>TRBJ2-5|many|TRBD1|TRBV9
CASGLTGTGGPIFAQYF
TGTGCCAGCGGTTTAACCGGGACAGGGGGTCCAATTTTCGCCCAGTACTTC
>TRBJ2-2|many|-|TRBV7-6
CASSPEHYITNTGELFF
TGTGCCAGCAGCCCGGAACACTATATAACCAACACCGGGGAGCTGTTTTTT
>TRBJ2-5|many|-|TRBV5-8
CASSSGRFQETQYF
TGTGCCAGCAGCTCCGGACGATTCCAAGAGACCCAGTACTTC
>TRBJ2-6|few|-|TRBV14
CASARTKFSGANVLTF
TGTGCCAGCGCGAGGACTAAATTCTCTGGGGCCAACGTCCTGACTTTC